This record covers a single TCR beta chain. The germline gives CDR1 LNHDA, CDR2 SQIVND (reference sequence). The CDR3 contains 15 residues. J gave up 6 bases and V 4 bases, and 8 bases lay outside the gene matches. Original processing methods: Amplified reference gene primers provided the basis for estimating nucleated cell counts. Generated by immunoSEQ multiplex PCR, the TCRdb table keeps only in-frame clones and is missing some. V, J and clone size derive from that table, while D and trimming were established from the DNA sequence. Of roughly 200,000 clones in the sample, less than 80% are singletons; the top ten hold less than 15%. The data belong to a study of blood T cell repertoires in COVID-19. Study summary: The United States, Italy and Spain provided the acute and convalescent COVID-19 samples. In each case, the material was cDNA or gDNA derived from T cells, B-cell-depleted T cells, or PBMCs.

J is TRBJ2-4 and V is TRBV19, with 8 bases identical to TRBD1. Sequencing input: peripheral blood. This sequence was found in a man in his fifties or sixties who had recovered from COVID-19. CDR3 sequence: CASSTATGGGNIQYF. CDR3 coding DNA: TGTGCCAGTAGTACAGCCACAGGGGGTGGAAACATTCAGTACTTC.